The 32 T cell receptor beta chains listed next were all sequenced from one sample in a study of identical twins. MiXCR, applied by TCRdb to the 5' RACE reads, yields one record per CDR3 protein. This sample has 250,000 to 300,000 distinct CDR3 sequences, with less than 9.5% found just once. The same sample was also used in a study of yellow fever vaccine responses in identical twins.

What was sequenced was CD8+ T cells sorted from blood. These receptors were taken from a woman younger than 35 in good health.

This clonotype has only a few counts. The J gene is TRBJ2-1, the V gene TRBV18, with unresolved D. This CDR3 comprises 16 residues. Germline V CDR1 and CDR2: KGHSH, LQKENI. V lost 3 bases and J lost 0, with 12 bases in between. CDR3 DNA: TGTGCCAGCTCACCTAAGGTCCCGGGCTCCTACAATGAGCAGTTCTTC. Translation gives CASSPKVPGSYNEQFF.

This clonotype occurred many times. The J gene is TRBJ2-1, the V gene TRBV5-1, with 13 bases lining up with TRBD2. The CDR3 is made up of 17 amino acids. V was pared by 0 bases and J by 8 bases, with 8 bases of the junction left unmatched. Germline-derived CDR1 and CDR2 are SGHRS and YFSETQ. CDR3 sequence: CASSLVLAGGPLDEQFF. In nucleotides, the CDR3 is TGCGCCAGCAGCTTGGTACTAGCGGGGGGGCCTTTGGATGAGCAGTTCTTC.

This clonotype was observed a handful of times. V usage is TRBV2 and J usage is TRBJ2-5; TRBD1 agrees at 9 bases. Per the germline V gene, CDR1 is SNHLY and CDR2 is FYNNEI. The CDR3 is 16 amino acids. V was clipped by 4 bases and J by 3 bases; unmatched bases: 9. CDR3 coding DNA: TGTGCCAGCAGTGCCCGCACAGGGGGCTGGGAAGAGACCCAGTACTTC. It translates to CASSARTGGWEETQYF.

As concerns this clonotype: This may be a read error: a much more frequent sequence differs by one nucleotide. The rearrangement uses TRBV29-1 and TRBJ2-2, with D uncertain. Trimming shortened V by 5 bases and J by 0 bases, and 7 bases separated the two germline ends. Germline V gene data show CDR1 as SQVTM and CDR2 as ANQGSEA. The length of the CDR3 is 13 residues. CDR3 bases: TGCAGCGTTCAACGGGCGAACACCGGGGAGCTGTTTTTT. This codes for CSVQRANTGELFF.

This clonotype was detected only a few times. The rearrangement uses TRBV10-1 and TRBJ2-3; no firm D call. Trimming pared 0 bases from V and 2 bases from J, leaving 9 bases between. Per the germline V gene, CDR1 is WNHNN and CDR2 is SYGVQD (reference sequence). This CDR3 has 15 residues. The CDR3: CASSESLLNTDTQYF. The CDR3 DNA reads TGCGCCAGCAGTGAGTCGCTTCTTAACACAGATACGCAGTATTTT.

The chain joins TRBV6-5 to TRBJ2-7, with 7 positions matching TRBD2. Trimming removed 8 bases from V and 7 bases from J; junction bases left unmatched: 5. Germline loops: CDR1 MNHEY, CDR2 SVGAGI. There are 11 residues in the CDR3. The CDR3 protein is CASGGDGEQYF. The CDR3 DNA is TGTGCCAGCGGGGGGGATGGTGAGCAGTACTTC.

This clonotype has more than one count but fewer than ten. The chain uses TRBV7-9 and TRBJ2-1; no firm D call. The germline CDR1 and CDR2 sequences are SEHNR and FQNEAQ (reference sequence). This CDR3 is built from 13 residues. Trimming left V 5 bases short and J 4 bases short, with 9 bases between. The CDR3 coding sequence is TGTGCCAGCAGCCCTATACGTTACAATGAGCAGTTCTTC. This translates into CASSPIRYNEQFF.

This clonotype was counted only a few times. The chain recombines TRBV5-6 with TRBJ2-1; D not resolved. Trimming took 4 bases from V and 8 from J, leaving 10 bases between them. Germline V gene data show CDR1 as SGHDT and CDR2 as YYEEEE. The CDR3 totals 12 residues. The CDR3 spells CASSLKVDEQFF. As DNA, the CDR3 is TGTGCCAGCAGCCTAAAAGTGGATGAGCAGTTCTTC.

This clonotype has a handful of counts. The chain carries TRBV6-5 and TRBJ2-2; no clear D gene. Trimming took off 0 bases at V and 6 bases at J, with 5 bases between the two ends. Germline V gene lookup returns CDR1 MNHEY and CDR2 SVGAGI. There are 13 residues in the CDR3. As DNA, the CDR3 is TGTGCCAGCAGTTACTCGAAAGCCGGGGAGCTGTTTTTT. It yields the protein CASSYSKAGELFF.

The chain has TRBV5-1 and TRBJ2-3; D uncertain. V was shortened by 0 bases and J by 2 bases, with 13 bases between the two germline ends. The CDR3 has 16 amino acids. CDR1 and CDR2 (germline): SGHRS, YFSETQ. This CDR3 is CASSLGIQWITDTQYF. DNA of the CDR3: TGCGCCAGCAGCTTGGGAATTCAGTGGATCACAGATACGCAGTATTTT.

This clonotype was found many times. This chain uses TRBV27 with TRBJ2-7, with D perhaps TRBD1 or TRBD2 (6 bases each). CDR3 length equals 14 residues. Germline V gives CDR1 MNHEY, CDR2 SMNVEV (reference sequence). Trimming cost V 4 bases and J 3 bases, with 13 bases left between them. This CDR3 reads CASSWGARGYEQYF. The CDR3 bases are TGTGCCAGCAGTTGGGGGGCACGTGGCTACGAGCAGTACTTC.

This clonotype was detected many times. The V gene is TRBV29-1, the J gene TRBJ2-7; 8 bases line up with TRBD1. Germline V gives CDR1 SQVTM, CDR2 ANQGSEA. V dropped 5 bases and J dropped 6; count of bases not matched to a gene: 9. The CDR3 extends over 13 amino acids. The CDR3 bases are TGCAGCGTTCGAGACAGGGGATCGGTCGAGCAGTACTTC. It translates to CSVRDRGSVEQYF.

The chain uses TRBV28 and TRBJ2-1, with unresolved D. The germline V gene encodes CDR1 MDHEN and CDR2 SYDVKM. V gave up 4 bases and J gave up 6 bases, with 10 bases separating them. There are 13 residues in the CDR3. The CDR3 here is CASSSQLVNEQFF. CDR3 DNA: TGTGCCAGCAGTTCACAGTTAGTCAATGAGCAGTTCTTC.

A few counts support this clonotype. The rearrangement links TRBV3-1 to TRBJ2-3; TRBD2 aligns across 7 bases. CDR1 is LGHDT and CDR2 is YNNKEL in the germline V gene (reference sequence). V was clipped by 0 bases and J by 2 bases; unmatched bases: 17. The CDR3 contains 20 residues. The CDR3 here is CASSQDVTATPGRLTDTQYF. CDR3 nucleotides: TGTGCCAGCAGCCAAGATGTCACAGCAACCCCCGGGAGGCTCACAGATACGCAGTATTTT.

This clonotype was seen repeatedly, ten times or more. CDR3 loop: CASSPHPGTTQGFTGELFF. The CDR3 DNA is TGTGCCAGCAGCCCCCACCCCGGGACAACCCAAGGATTCACCGGGGAGCTGTTTTTT. V and J are TRBV4-2 and TRBJ2-2; D perhaps matches TRBD1 (6 bases). The CDR3 contains 19 residues. Looked up from germline, CDR1 is LGHNA and CDR2 is YNFKEQ. The V end was cut by 4 bases, the J end by 4 bases, with 25 bases between.

This clonotype appeared a few times. The chain couples TRBV4-1 to TRBJ2-2, with no clear D. Per the germline V gene, CDR1 is MGHRA and CDR2 is YSYEKL. Trimming cost V 1 base and J 4 bases, with 13 bases left between them. The CDR3 has 16 residues. The chain's CDR3 is CASSQAPVATTGELFF. The CDR3 DNA is TGCGCCAGCAGCCAAGCTCCGGTAGCCACCACCGGGGAGCTGTTTTTT.

This clonotype was counted between two and nine times. J is TRBJ2-3 and V is TRBV20-1, with 10 bases matching TRBD2. The CDR3 is 16 residues long. Germline CDR1 reads DFQATT; CDR2 reads SNEGSKA (reference sequence). V dropped 0 bases and J dropped 4; count of bases not matched to a gene: 7. The CDR3 nucleotides are TGCAGTGCTAGAGATCTAAGCGGGAGGGCCCCAGATACGCAGTATTTT. Translated, it gives CSARDLSGRAPDTQYF.

This clonotype has at least ten counts. The chain recombines TRBV7-9 with TRBJ2-3; D not certain. Trimming took off 3 bases at V and 0 bases at J, with 4 bases between the two ends. Germline values: CDR1 SEHNR, CDR2 FQNEAQ (reference sequence). The CDR3 spans 13 residues. The CDR3 loop reads CASSFYSTDTQYF. In nucleotides, the CDR3 is TGTGCCAGCAGCTTCTATAGCACAGATACGCAGTATTTT.

This clonotype was seen only a few times. The genes are TRBV6-2 or TRBV6-3 and TRBJ2-1, with D hard to call. The CDR3 totals 14 residues. Per the germline V gene, CDR1 is MNHEY and CDR2 is SVGEGT. The V end was cut by 2 bases, the J end by 6 bases, with 11 bases between. The DNA of the CDR3 is TGTGCCAGCAGTTACGGCGGTAGACGCAATGAGCAGTTCTTC. Its translation is CASSYGGRRNEQFF.

The J gene is TRBJ1-1, the V gene TRBV9, with D perhaps TRBD1 (5 bases). The germline CDR1 and CDR2 sequences are SGDLS and YYNGEE. This CDR3 has 12 amino acids. Trimming removed 4 bases from V and 6 bases from J, with 10 bases in between. The CDR3 sequence: CASSRGGAEAFF. CDR3 sequence (DNA): TGTGCCAGCAGCCGAGGAGGGGCTGAAGCTTTCTTT.

This clonotype was counted between two and nine times. It is unclear where the CDR3 begins or ends on the DNA, so no DNA is shown, and the CDR3 is as TCRdb lists it. The chain joins TRBV23-1 to TRBJ2-2. TRBV23-1 is an ORF, with its function uncertain. Inclusive of both ends, the CDR3 amounts to 10 amino acids. The CDR3 reads CARGLGSCFF.

There are a few counts of this clonotype. This chain links TRBV5-1 with TRBJ1-1, with unresolved D. This CDR3 region has 14 residues. V was shortened by 0 bases and J by 1 base, with 7 bases between the two germline ends. CDR1 and CDR2 (germline): SGHRS, YFSETQ. This CDR3 reads CASSLVVGNTEAFF. CDR3 coding DNA: TGCGCCAGCAGCTTGGTTGTGGGGAACACTGAAGCTTTCTTT.

This clonotype was observed a few times. The gene calls are TRBV29-1 and TRBJ2-6, with TRBD2 matching over 7 bases. This CDR3 has 18 amino acids. In germline, CDR1 is SQVTM, CDR2 ANQGSEA. J gave up 0 bases and V 6 bases, and 14 bases lay outside the gene matches. The CDR3 region is CSVPVGGTSASGANVLTF. The CDR3 region has the DNA TGCAGCGTCCCCGTGGGGGGGACCTCTGCCTCTGGGGCCAACGTCCTGACTTTC.

This clonotype was counted only a few times. The genes are TRBV5-1 and TRBJ2-7; tentative D call: TRBD1 (6 bases). Germline lookup yields CDR1 SGHRS and CDR2 YFSETQ. The CDR3 spans 15 residues. The V end lost 2 bases, the J end lost 6 bases, and 18 bases lay between the germline ends. CDR3 amino acids: CASSLKAGVGGEQYF. The CDR3 DNA sequence: TGCGCCAGCAGCTTAAAGGCAGGGGTTGGGGGCGAGCAGTACTTC.

This clonotype was recorded at least ten times. The chain uses TRBV10-3 and TRBJ2-1, with a possible D match to TRBD2 (5 bases). The germline V gene encodes CDR1 ENHRY and CDR2 SYGVKD. The CDR3 is 15 amino acids. The V and J ends lost 3 bases and 8 bases respectively, with 17 bases between them. The CDR3 sequence: CAISDRGRGKDEQFF. CDR3 in DNA: TGTGCCATCAGTGATCGGGGTCGGGGAAAAGATGAGCAGTTCTTC.

The rearrangement links TRBV29-1 to TRBJ2-1; TRBD2 is a possible D gene (5 bases). CDR1 is SQVTM and CDR2 is ANQGSEA in the germline V gene. This CDR3 is 12 amino acids long. V gave up 6 bases and J gave up 5 bases, with 11 bases separating them. The CDR3 here is CSVPSGNNEQFF. The DNA of the CDR3 is TGCAGCGTACCCTCGGGGAACAATGAGCAGTTCTTC.

The gene calls are TRBV6-2 or TRBV6-3 and TRBJ2-7; the D gene is possibly TRBD2 (6 bases). V lost 6 bases to trimming and J lost 3 bases, with 15 bases between them. The V gene's germline CDR1 is MNHEY and CDR2 SVGEGT. The CDR3 sequence is 14 residues long. CDR3 nucleotides: TGTGCCAGCAGCCCCCGGACGGGAGTCTACGAGCAGTACTTC. Translated: CASSPRTGVYEQYF.

In its sample, this clonotype was seen a few times. The rearrangement joins TRBV6-5 to TRBJ2-3; weak D call: TRBD1 (6 bases). Germline assignment: CDR1 MNHEY and CDR2 SVGAGI. Trimming removed 0 bases at V and 5 bases at J, with 12 bases between. The CDR3 spans 15 residues. CDR3 nucleotide sequence: TGTGCCAGCAGTTACTCTTGGACAGCCGGAGATACGCAGTATTTT. It encodes CASSYSWTAGDTQYF.

The chain's CDR3 is CASSLVGYVELFF. The DNA for the CDR3 is TGTGCCAGCAGCTTAGTGGGTTACGTGGAGCTGTTTTTT. The chain carries TRBV7-9 and TRBJ2-2; D remains unclear. The germline V gene encodes CDR1 SEHNR and CDR2 FQNEAQ (reference sequence). Deletions cut 1 base from V and 10 bases from J, with 10 bases between. The CDR3 totals 13 residues. The full variable domain, its missing parts supplied by reference TRBV7-9 and TRBJ2-2, is DTGVSQNPRHKITKRGQNVTFRCDPISEHNRLYWYRQTLGQGPEFLTYFQNEAQLEKSRLLSDRFSAERPKGSFSTLEIQRTEQGDSAMYLCASSLVGYVELFFGEGSRLTVL.

This clonotype has a count of ten or more. The CDR3 bases are TGTGCCACCAGTGACAGAACTCCTCCCGGGACAGGACGCTACAATGAGCAGTTCTTC. Encoded protein: CATSDRTPPGTGRYNEQFF. The J gene is TRBJ2-1, the V gene TRBV24-1; 8 positions agree with TRBD1. This CDR3 contains 19 residues. Germline V gene data show CDR1 as KGHDR and CDR2 as SFDVKD. With 4 bases clipped from V and 3 bases from J, the junction kept 16 bases outside the gene matches.

This clonotype showed up many times. The CDR3, as DNA: TGTGCCAGCAGTTACCGGGAGAACAATGAGCAGTTCTTC. Protein product: CASSYRENNEQFF. The chain has TRBV6-2 or TRBV6-3 and TRBJ2-1, with a weak D call TRBD2 (6 bases). V lost 2 bases and J lost 5, with 7 bases in between. This CDR3 has 13 residues. CDR1 is MNHEY, CDR2 SVGEGT, per germline.

The genes are TRBV4-3 and TRBJ2-5, with 9 nucleotides matching TRBD2. The CDR3 runs to 17 residues. V was pared by 0 bases and J by 2 bases, with 7 bases of the junction left unmatched. Germline V gene sequence: CDR1 LGHNA, CDR2 YSLEER. The CDR3: CASSQDGRLAGQETQYF. CDR3 nucleotides: TGCGCCAGCAGCCAAGACGGTAGGCTAGCGGGACAAGAGACCCAGTACTTC.